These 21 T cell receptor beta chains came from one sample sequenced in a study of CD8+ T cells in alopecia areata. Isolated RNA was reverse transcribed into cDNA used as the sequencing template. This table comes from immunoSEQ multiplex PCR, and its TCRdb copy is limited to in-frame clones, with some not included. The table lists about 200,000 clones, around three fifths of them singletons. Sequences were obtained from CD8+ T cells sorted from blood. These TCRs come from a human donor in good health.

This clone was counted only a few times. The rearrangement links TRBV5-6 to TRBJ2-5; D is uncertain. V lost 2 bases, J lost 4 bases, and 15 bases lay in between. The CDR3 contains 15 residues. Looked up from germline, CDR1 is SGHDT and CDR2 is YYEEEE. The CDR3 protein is CASSFATSAGETQYF. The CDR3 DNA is TGTGCCAGCAGCTTCGCAACAAGCGCAGGAGAGACCCAGTACTTC.

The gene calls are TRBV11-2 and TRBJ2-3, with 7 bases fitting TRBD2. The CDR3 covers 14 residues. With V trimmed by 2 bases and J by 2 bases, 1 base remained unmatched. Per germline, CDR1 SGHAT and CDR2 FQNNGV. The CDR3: CASSLSGDTDTQYF. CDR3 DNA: TGTGCCAGCAGCTTAAGCGGGGACACAGATACGCAGTATTTT.

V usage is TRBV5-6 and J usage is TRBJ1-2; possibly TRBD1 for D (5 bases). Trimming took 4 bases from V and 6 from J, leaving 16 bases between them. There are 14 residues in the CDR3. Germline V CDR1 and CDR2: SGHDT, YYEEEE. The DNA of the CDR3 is TGTGCCAGCAGCCTTTTTGCCAGGGCGGATGGCTACACCTTC. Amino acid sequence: CASSLFARADGYTF.

CDR3 nucleotide sequence: TGTGCCAGCAGTGAAAGGGTATTTGGCAGGGGCTTAGAGACCCAGTACTTC. Translation: CASSERVFGRGLETQYF. The chain combines TRBV2 with TRBJ2-5; D possibly corresponds to TRBD1 (6 bases). Per germline, CDR1 SNHLY and CDR2 FYNNEI. The germline V and J ends were trimmed by 2 bases and 4 bases, with 20 bases remaining between them. This CDR3 spans 17 amino acids.

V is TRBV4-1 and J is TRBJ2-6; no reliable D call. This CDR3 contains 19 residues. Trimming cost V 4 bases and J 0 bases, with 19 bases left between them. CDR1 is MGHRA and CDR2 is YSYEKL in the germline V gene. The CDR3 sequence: CASSLKVSDPLSGANVLTF. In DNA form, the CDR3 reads TGCGCCAGCAGCCTTAAGGTCAGTGACCCTCTCTCTGGGGCCAACGTCCTGACTTTC.

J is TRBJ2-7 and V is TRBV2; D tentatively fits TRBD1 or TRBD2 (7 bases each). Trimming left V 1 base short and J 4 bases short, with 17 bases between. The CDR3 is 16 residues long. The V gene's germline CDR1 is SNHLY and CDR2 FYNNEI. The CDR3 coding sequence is TGTGCCAGCAGTGAAGGACAGGGACGGGGGGAATACGAGCAGTACTTC. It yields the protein CASSEGQGRGEYEQYF.

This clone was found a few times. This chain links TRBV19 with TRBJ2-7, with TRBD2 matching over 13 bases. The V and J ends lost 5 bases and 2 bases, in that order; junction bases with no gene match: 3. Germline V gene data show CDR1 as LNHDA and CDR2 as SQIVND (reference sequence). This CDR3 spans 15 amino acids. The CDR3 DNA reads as TGTGCCAGTAGTCCTGGGACTAGCGGGACCTACGAGCAGTACTTC. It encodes CASSPGTSGTYEQYF.

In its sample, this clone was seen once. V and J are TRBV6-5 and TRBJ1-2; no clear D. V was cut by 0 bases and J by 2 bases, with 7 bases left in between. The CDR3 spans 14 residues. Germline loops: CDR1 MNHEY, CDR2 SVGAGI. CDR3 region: CASSYSSQNYGYTF. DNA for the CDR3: TGTGCCAGCAGTTACTCCTCACAAAACTATGGCTACACCTTC.

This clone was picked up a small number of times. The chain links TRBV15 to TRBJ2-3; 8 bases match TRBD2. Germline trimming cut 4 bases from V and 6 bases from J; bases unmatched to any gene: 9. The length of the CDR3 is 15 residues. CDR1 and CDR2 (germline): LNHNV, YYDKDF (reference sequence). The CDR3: CATSIDGGAEDTQYF. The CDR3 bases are TGTGCCACCAGCATAGACGGGGGGGCCGAGGATACGCAGTATTTT. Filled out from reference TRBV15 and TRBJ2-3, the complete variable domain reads DAMVIQNPRYQVTQFGKPVTLSCSQTLNHNVMYWYQQKSSQAPKLLFHYYDKDFNNEADTPDNFQSRRPNTSFCFLDIRSPGLGDTAMYLCATSIDGGAEDTQYFGPGTRLTVL.

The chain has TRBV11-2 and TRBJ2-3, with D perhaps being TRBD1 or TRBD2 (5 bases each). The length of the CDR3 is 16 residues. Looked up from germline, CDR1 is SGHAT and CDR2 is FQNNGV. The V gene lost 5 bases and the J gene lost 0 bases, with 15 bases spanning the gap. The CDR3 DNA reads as TGTGCCAGCAGCCCTCCCGATCGGGGCAGCACAGATACGCAGTATTTT. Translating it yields CASSPPDRGSTDTQYF.

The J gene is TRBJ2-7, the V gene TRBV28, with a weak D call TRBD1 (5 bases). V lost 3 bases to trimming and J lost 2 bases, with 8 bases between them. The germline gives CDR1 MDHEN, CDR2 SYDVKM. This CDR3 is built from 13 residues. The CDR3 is CASSLGRAYEQYF. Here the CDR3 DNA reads TGTGCCAGCAGTTTGGGCAGGGCCTACGAGCAGTACTTC.

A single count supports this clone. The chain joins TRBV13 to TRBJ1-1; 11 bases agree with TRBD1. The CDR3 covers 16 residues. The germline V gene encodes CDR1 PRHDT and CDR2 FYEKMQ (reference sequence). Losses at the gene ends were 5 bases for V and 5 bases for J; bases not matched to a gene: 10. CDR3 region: CASSPTAGTGGTEAFF. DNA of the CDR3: TGTGCCAGCAGCCCAACCGCCGGGACAGGGGGTACTGAAGCTTTCTTT. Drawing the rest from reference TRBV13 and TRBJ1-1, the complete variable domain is AAGVIQSPRHLIKEKRETATLKCYPIPRHDTVYWYQQGPGQDPQFLISFYEKMQSDKGSIPDRFSAQQFSDYHSELNMSSLELGDSALYFCASSPTAGTGGTEAFFGQGTRLTVV.

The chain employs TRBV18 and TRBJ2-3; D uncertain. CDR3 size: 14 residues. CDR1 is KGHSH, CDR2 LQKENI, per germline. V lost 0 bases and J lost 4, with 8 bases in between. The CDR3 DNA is TGTGCCAGCTCACCACCACTCCGCCCAGATACGCAGTATTTT. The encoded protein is CASSPPLRPDTQYF.

DNA of the CDR3: TGCAGCGTTGTAGCGGGGAGCACAGATACGCAGTATTTT. Protein product: CSVVAGSTDTQYF. The chain joins TRBV29-1 to TRBJ2-3, with 8 bases that match TRBD2. With 4 bases clipped from V and 0 bases from J, the junction kept 0 bases outside the gene matches. Germline-derived CDR1 and CDR2 are SQVTM and ANQGSEA. The length of the CDR3 is 13 residues.

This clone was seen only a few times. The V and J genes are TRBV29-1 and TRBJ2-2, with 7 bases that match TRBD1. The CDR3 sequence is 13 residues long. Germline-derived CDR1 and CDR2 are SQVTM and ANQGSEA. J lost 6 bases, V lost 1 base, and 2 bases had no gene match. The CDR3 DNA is TGCAGCGTTGAAGGACAGGGCCCCGGGGAGCTGTTTTTT. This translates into CSVEGQGPGELFF.

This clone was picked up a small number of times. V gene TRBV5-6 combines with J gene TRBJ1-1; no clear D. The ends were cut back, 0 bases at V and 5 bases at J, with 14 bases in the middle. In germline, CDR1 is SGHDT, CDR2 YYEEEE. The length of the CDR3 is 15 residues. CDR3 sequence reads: CASSLVEGPRTEAFF. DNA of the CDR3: TGTGCCAGCAGCTTGGTGGAGGGTCCCAGGACTGAAGCTTTCTTT.

CDR3 sequence reads: CASSGQLNEKLFF. As DNA, the CDR3 is TGTGCCAGCAGTGGACAGCTTAATGAAAAACTGTTTTTT. The chain is built from TRBV2 and TRBJ1-4, with D possibly TRBD1 on 5 matching bases. V lost 4 bases to trimming and J lost 4 bases, with 7 bases between them. CDR3 length: 13 residues. The germline gives CDR1 SNHLY, CDR2 FYNNEI.

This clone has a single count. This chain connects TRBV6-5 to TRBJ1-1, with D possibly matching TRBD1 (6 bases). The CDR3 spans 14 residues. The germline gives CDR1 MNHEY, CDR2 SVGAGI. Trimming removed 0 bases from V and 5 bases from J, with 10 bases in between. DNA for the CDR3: TGTGCCAGCAGTTACTCGAAAGGGGGGACTGAAGCTTTCTTT. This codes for CASSYSKGGTEAFF.

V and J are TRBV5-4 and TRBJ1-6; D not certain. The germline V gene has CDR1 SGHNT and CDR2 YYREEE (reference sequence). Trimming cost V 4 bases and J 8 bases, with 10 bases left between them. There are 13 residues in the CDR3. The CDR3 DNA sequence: TGTGCCAGCAGCCCGGCCGGAGATTCACCCCTCCACTTT. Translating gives CASSPAGDSPLHF.

CDR3 sequence: CASSPQGDRTSTDTQYF. The DNA for the CDR3 is TGTGCCAGCAGCCCCCAAGGGGACAGGACTAGCACAGATACGCAGTATTTT. The chain uses TRBV11-2 and TRBJ2-3, with TRBD1 matching 8 bases. CDR1 is SGHAT, CDR2 FQNNGV, per germline. The CDR3 is 17 residues long. V gave up 5 bases and J gave up 0 bases; unmatched junction bases: 10.

The chain's CDR3 is CALEWDKGKETQYF. In DNA, the CDR3 is TGTGCTTTGGAGTGGGACAAGGGAAAAGAGACCCAGTACTTC. V usage is TRBV30 and J usage is TRBJ2-5; D perhaps matches TRBD1 (6 bases). Per germline, CDR1 GTSNPN and CDR2 SVGIG (reference sequence). The CDR3 sequence is 14 residues long.